These 30 T cell receptor beta chains originate from one sample sequenced in a study of glioma-infiltrating T cells. TCR alpha and beta CDR3 regions were amplified from RNA using iRepertoire nested multiplex PCR. TCRdb passed the multiplex PCR reads through MiXCR, listing each CDR3 protein once. Of roughly 120,000 distinct CDR3 sequences in the sample, around 23% were seen once. Sequencing was carried out using glioma tissue, nonneoplastic brain tissue, or PBMCs (not recorded which). The source is a human donor with low-grade glioma or glioblastoma, undergoing nonglioma brain surgery, or in good health (not recorded which).

This clonotype was counted a single time. This may come from a read error, since a much larger clone is one base off. This sequence joins TRBV4-1 and TRBJ1-4; 7 bases agree with TRBD1. Germline CDR1 MGHRA, CDR2 YSYEKL. This CDR3 is 16 amino acids long. Losses at the gene ends were 3 bases for V and 5 bases for J; bases not matched to a gene: 9. This CDR3 is CASSQSPGQPNEKLFF. As DNA, the CDR3 is TGCGCCAGCAGCCAGAGTCCGGGACAGCCCAATGAAAAACTGTTTTTT.

This clonotype was counted once. Just one base apart from a much larger clone, this may be a read error. The CDR3 is CASSQGSTGQGVNEQFF. The CDR3 DNA reads TGCGCCAGCAGCCAAGGTTCCACCGGACAGGGTGTTAATGAGCAGTTCTTC. The rearrangement joins TRBV4-1 to TRBJ2-1; TRBD1 aligns across 8 bases. The CDR3 is made up of 17 amino acids. Trimming cost V 1 base and J 7 bases; bases outside gene matches: 12. From germline, CDR1 is MGHRA and CDR2 YSYEKL.

This chain uses TRBV30 with TRBJ2-1; 7 bases align to TRBD2. Per the germline V gene, CDR1 is GTSNPN and CDR2 is SVGIG (reference sequence). V was clipped by 4 bases and J by 9 bases; unmatched bases: 18. The CDR3 has 16 residues. CDR3 bases: TGTGCCTGGACGAAAGGCTTGGCTAGCGGCTTAGGTGAGCAGTTCTTC. Protein sequence: CAWTKGLASGLGEQFF.

This clonotype came up many times. The CDR3 coding sequence is TGTGCCAGTAGACCCGGACAGGGCAGCACAGATACGCAGTATTTT. Translated: CASRPGQGSTDTQYF. The chain links TRBV19 to TRBJ2-3, with 8 bases that match TRBD1. The V segment lost 6 bases and the J segment 0 bases; nucleotides outside the gene matches: 5. The CDR3 is 15 residues long. CDR1 is LNHDA, CDR2 SQIVND, per germline (reference sequence). The whole variable domain, filled in from reference TRBV19 and TRBJ2-3, reads DGGITQSPKYLFRKEGQNVTLSCEQNLNHDAMYWYRQDPGQGLRLIYYSQIVNDFQKGDIAEGYSVSREKKESFPLTVTSAQKNPTAFYLCASRPGQGSTDTQYFGPGTRLTVL.

The table lists this clonotype with many counts. The chain has TRBV20-1 and TRBJ1-2, with 8 bases lining up with TRBD1. This CDR3 has 12 amino acids. J lost 8 bases, V lost 5 bases, and 7 bases had no gene match. The germline V gene has CDR1 DFQATT and CDR2 SNEGSKA (reference sequence). The CDR3 region has the DNA TGCAGTGCTTCCGGGACAGGAGGCGGCTACACCTTC. Protein: CSASGTGGGYTF.

In this sample, this clonotype turned up many times. The rearrangement uses TRBV6-1 and TRBJ2-3, with a possible D match to TRBD2 (5 bases). The V end was cut by 10 bases, the J end by 5 bases, with 16 bases between. Germline-derived CDR1 and CDR2 are MNHNS and SASEGT. The CDR3 is made up of 13 amino acids. CDR3 loop: CATDRGDRDTQYF. CDR3 bases: TGTGCCACCGACCGGGGAGATCGAGATACGCAGTATTTT.

This clonotype was seen at least ten times. V is TRBV7-2 and J is TRBJ2-7; D call uncertain. CDR3 size: 14 residues. The germline V gene has CDR1 SGHTA and CDR2 FQGNSA. V lost 6 bases to trimming and J lost 3 bases, with 15 bases between them. The CDR3 DNA reads TGTGCCAGCAGTCCGATCATCGACGGCTACGAGCAGTACTTC. Its protein product is CASSPIIDGYEQYF. Looking up the rest from reference TRBV7-2 and TRBJ2-7 gives the full variable domain: GAGVSQSPSNKVTEKGKDVELRCDPISGHTALYWYRQSLGQGLEFLIYFQGNSAPDKSGLPSDRFSAERTGGSVSTLTIQRTQQEDSAVYLCASSPIIDGYEQYFGPGTRLTVT.

The table lists this clonotype with many counts. J is TRBJ2-7 and V is TRBV7-2; the match to TRBD1 covers 12 bases. The CDR3 length is 18 residues. V dropped 0 bases and J dropped 5; count of bases not matched to a gene: 11. CDR1 is SGHTA and CDR2 is FQGNSA in the germline V gene. The DNA for the CDR3 is TGTGCCAGCAGCTTAGCGCCATATCGGGACAGGGGGCGAAACGAGCAGTACTTC. Translating it yields CASSLAPYRDRGRNEQYF.

This clonotype was counted once. At one end the junction does not follow the germline gene, possibly because of a read error. The chain recombines TRBV6-2 or TRBV6-3 with TRBJ2-7; D is possibly TRBD1 or TRBD2 (5 bases each). The CDR3 has 14 residues. Germline V gives CDR1 MNHEY, CDR2 SVGEGT. The DNA of the CDR3 is TGTGCCAGTAACACCGGGACGGAATCCTACGAGAAGTACTTC. Its translation: CASNTGTESYEKYF.

This clonotype was observed at least ten times. The chain has TRBV28 and TRBJ2-7; D tentatively reads TRBD1 or TRBD2 (5 bases each). Trimming took off 7 bases at V and 2 bases at J, with 15 bases between the two ends. The CDR3 is 14 amino acids. In germline, CDR1 is MDHEN, CDR2 SYDVKM. The CDR3 is CASTLRGRTYEQYF. Here the CDR3 DNA reads TGTGCCAGCACCCTTCGGGGCCGAACCTACGAGCAGTACTTC.

This clonotype has only one observation. A read error is likely, as this CDR3 ends without the conserved phenylalanine or tryptophan. This chain joins TRBV6-5 and TRBJ2-7; D unclear. Germline-derived CDR1 and CDR2 are MNHEY and SVGAGI. CDR3 length: 14 residues. CDR3 sequence (DNA): TGTGCCGGCAGTTGGTCCGCAGCTACCTACGAGCAGTACCTC. Protein product: CAGSWSAATYEQYL.

This clonotype occurred a few times. V is TRBV2 and J is TRBJ2-7, with D maybe TRBD2 (5 bases). V lost 1 base to trimming and J lost 7 bases, with 5 bases between them. Germline-derived CDR1 and CDR2 are SNHLY and FYNNEI. CDR3 length: 11 amino acids. The CDR3 region has the DNA TGTGCCAGCAGTGAAGAGCGGGAGCAGTACTTC. This encodes CASSEEREQYF.

For this clonotype: Just one base apart from a much larger clone, this may be a read error. The J gene is TRBJ2-1, the V gene TRBV11-2, with 7 positions matching TRBD2. Germline CDR1 is SGHAT and CDR2 is FQNNGV. The CDR3 is 15 residues long. CDR3 DNA sequence: TGTGCCATCAGCTTAAGCGGGGTCTCCTACAATGAGCAGTTCTTC. Translating it yields CAISLSGVSYNEQFF.

In the case of this clonotype: One end of the junction does not line up with germline, which may come from a read error. The V and J genes are TRBV28 and TRBJ1-2; no clear D. This CDR3 is built from 12 residues. Germline-derived CDR1 and CDR2 are MDHEN and SYDVKM. CDR3 amino acids: CASSLMTNGYTF. The CDR3 coding sequence is TGTGCAAGCAGTTTAATGACCAATGGCTACACCTTC.

The chain carries TRBV28 and TRBJ2-7; 8 bases align to TRBD1. Germline V gene lookup returns CDR1 MDHEN and CDR2 SYDVKM. The CDR3 runs 14 residues. Trimming cost V 7 bases and J 2 bases; bases outside gene matches: 7. CDR3 nucleotide sequence: TGTGCCAGCAACTTTGGACAGGGAGCCTACGAGCAGTACTTC. It encodes CASNFGQGAYEQYF.

This clonotype came up a few times. A much larger clone sits a single nucleotide away, making a read error possible. The rearrangement joins TRBV20-1 to TRBJ2-1; D call uncertain. The CDR3 consists of 10 residues. The germline CDR1 and CDR2 sequences are DFQATT and SNEGSKA (reference sequence). The CDR3 spells CSVSSNEQLF. The CDR3 DNA sequence: TGCAGTGTTAGCTCAAATGAGCAGCTCTTC.

This clonotype was counted a few times. V gene TRBV5-4 combines with J gene TRBJ1-2; 7 nucleotides align to TRBD1. V lost 2 bases and J lost 7; bases outside the gene matches: 8. The CDR3 sequence is 14 residues long. Germline V gives CDR1 SGHNT, CDR2 YYREEE (reference sequence). CDR3 coding DNA: TGTGCCAGCAGCTTCCAGACAGGGTTCTCTGGCTACACCTTC. Translated: CASSFQTGFSGYTF. Supplemented by reference TRBV5-4 and TRBJ1-2, the full variable domain reads ETGVTQSPTHLIKTRGQQVTLRCSSQSGHNTVSWYQQALGQGPQFIFQYYREEENGRGNFPPRFSGLQFPNYSSELNVNALELDDSALYLCASSFQTGFSGYTFGSGTRLTVV.

V and J are TRBV6-1 and TRBJ1-5; 9 bases align to TRBD1. Germline V lookup: CDR1 MNHNS, CDR2 SASEGT. This CDR3 is 17 amino acids long. The ends lost 9 bases at V and 4 bases at J; junction bases unmatched: 16. The CDR3 reads CASSIPPDRGINQPQHF. The CDR3 DNA reads as TGTGCCAGTAGTATCCCCCCCGACAGGGGGATTAATCAGCCCCAGCATTTT.

This clonotype was counted a few times. The chain joins TRBV5-4 to TRBJ2-7; the D gene is possibly TRBD2 (6 bases). The CDR3 has 14 residues. Germline CDR1 reads SGHNT; CDR2 reads YYREEE (reference sequence). Trimming left V 3 bases short and J 3 bases short, with 13 bases between. CDR3 protein: CASSSTGSLYEQYF. The CDR3, as DNA: TGTGCCAGCAGCTCAACCGGGAGCCTCTACGAGCAGTACTTC.

This clonotype was seen many times. One end of the junction is discordant with germline, which a read error may explain. V gene TRBV7-7 combines with J gene TRBJ2-7; D tentatively reads TRBD1 or TRBD2 (5 bases each). The germline CDR1 and CDR2 sequences are SSHAT and FNYEAQ (reference sequence). This CDR3 comprises 14 residues. The CDR3, as DNA: TGTGCTAGCACCACCGTGGGGGTCCCGGACGAGCAGTACTTC. This gives the protein CASTTVGVPDEQYF.

This clonotype has at least ten counts. The rearrangement joins TRBV19 to TRBJ1-1; D unclear. Germline CDR1 LNHDA, CDR2 SQIVND (reference sequence). This CDR3 region has 13 residues. The V end was cut by 6 bases, the J end by 5 bases, with 13 bases between. Here the CDR3 DNA reads TGTGCCAGTAGGGGTCCCCGGGAGACTGAAGCTTTCTTT. This sequence encodes CASRGPRETEAFF.

This clonotype has only a few counts. The chain recombines TRBV12-3 or TRBV12-4 with TRBJ2-4; the D is unclear. There are 12 residues in the CDR3. V shed 7 bases and J shed 1 base, with 5 bases lying between them. CDR3 sequence (DNA): TGTGCCAGCACCTTTGCCAAAAACATTCAGTACTTC. Translated: CASTFAKNIQYF.

This clonotype has a count of ten or more. The chain joins TRBV15 to TRBJ2-3, with 8 positions matching TRBD1. V lost 1 base, J lost 4 bases, and 7 bases stayed unmatched. The CDR3 is made up of 16 amino acids. In germline, CDR1 is LNHNV, CDR2 YYDKDF (reference sequence). CDR3 nucleotide sequence: TGTGCCACCAGCAGAGCCAGGGGGCAGGGGGCAGATACGCAGTATTTT. This sequence encodes CATSRARGQGADTQYF. The full variable domain, with the rest looked up from reference TRBV15 and TRBJ2-3, is DAMVIQNPRYQVTQFGKPVTLSCSQTLNHNVMYWYQQKSSQAPKLLFHYYDKDFNNEADTPDNFQSRRPNTSFCFLDIRSPGLGDTAMYLCATSRARGQGADTQYFGPGTRLTVL.

This sequence joins TRBV12-3 or TRBV12-4 and TRBJ2-1, with 12 bases fitting TRBD2. This CDR3 contains 15 residues. Trimming took 6 bases from V and 7 from J; bases not matched to a gene: 7. CDR3 residues: CASRSGTSGSNEQFF. The CDR3 coding sequence is TGTGCCAGCAGGTCCGGGACTAGCGGGTCAAATGAGCAGTTCTTC.

The V call is TRBV7-9, the J call TRBJ1-2, with TRBD1 as a possible D gene (5 bases). The germline CDR1 and CDR2 sequences are SEHNR and FQNEAQ (reference sequence). V lost 5 bases and J lost 1, with 11 bases in between. The CDR3 is 14 amino acids. The CDR3 sequence: CASSHSRVNYGYTF. The CDR3 DNA reads as TGTGCCAGCAGCCATTCCAGGGTTAACTATGGCTACACCTTC.

With regard to this clonotype: Mismatch with germline at one junction end may stem from a read error. This rearrangement joins TRBV6-5 to TRBJ2-7, with D possibly being TRBD1 or TRBD2 (5 bases each). Germline V gene data show CDR1 as MNHEY and CDR2 as SVGAGI. There are 11 residues in the CDR3. The CDR3 nucleotides are TGTGTCAGCAGTTACTCCGGGACGACGTACTTC. Protein product: CVSSYSGTTYF.

This clonotype was seen just once. The chain couples TRBV5-1 to TRBJ1-1, with a possible D match to TRBD1 (6 bases). The V gene lost 4 bases and the J gene lost 5 bases, with 18 bases spanning the gap. Germline V lookup: CDR1 SGHRS, CDR2 YFSETQ. This CDR3 contains 15 residues. As DNA, the CDR3 is TGCGCCAGCAGCAAACGGACAGCCTCAGCAACTGAAGCTTTCTTT. It is translated as CASSKRTASATEAFF.

In this sample, this clonotype turned up a few times. The chain links TRBV19 to TRBJ2-1, with 11 bases aligning to TRBD2. Per germline, CDR1 LNHDA and CDR2 SQIVND (reference sequence). The ends lost 7 bases at V and 9 bases at J; junction bases unmatched: 8. The CDR3 contains 14 residues. DNA of the CDR3: TGTGCCAGTACCCCCAGGACTAGCGGGTTTGAGCAGTTCTTC. Residues: CASTPRTSGFEQFF. Full variable domain (rest looked up from reference TRBV19 and TRBJ2-1): DGGITQSPKYLFRKEGQNVTLSCEQNLNHDAMYWYRQDPGQGLRLIYYSQIVNDFQKGDIAEGYSVSREKKESFPLTVTSAQKNPTAFYLCASTPRTSGFEQFFGPGTRLTVL.

As regards this clonotype: Given the absence of the conserved phenylalanine or tryptophan at the CDR3 end, a read error is likely. The chain is built from TRBV6-1 and TRBJ2-5; tentatively, D is TRBD1 or TRBD2 (5 bases each). This CDR3 has 15 residues. V was cut by 4 bases and J by 1 base, with 13 bases left in between. CDR1 and CDR2 (germline): MNHNS, SASEGT. The chain's CDR3 is CASSVRDLFQETQYL. The CDR3 DNA is TGTGCCAGCAGTGTCCGGGACCTCTTCCAAGAGACCCAGTACCTC.

As concerns this clonotype: A much larger clonotype is one base distant, so this may be a read error. V and J are TRBV20-1 and TRBJ2-2; D gene unclear. This CDR3 region has 15 residues. Germline V lookup: CDR1 DFQATT, CDR2 SNEGSKA (reference sequence). The V end lost 6 bases, the J end lost 2 bases, and 16 bases lay between the germline ends. The CDR3: CSATPANKNTGELFF. CDR3 nucleotides: TGCAGTGCCACACCGGCCAACAAAAACACCGGGGAGCTGTTTTTT.